This T cell receptor (beta chain) comes out of a study of blood T cell repertoires in COVID-19. Study background: Both acute and convalescent COVID-19 samples were obtained from the United States, Italy and Spain. Sample material is recorded as cDNA or gDNA derived from T cells, B-cell-depleted T cells, or PBMCs.

Some clones are missing from TCRdb's copy, which holds only in-frame ones; the method was immunoSEQ multiplex PCR. The sample includes fewer than 300,000 clones, roughly 88% of them seen just once. Germline V gene lookup returns CDR1 KGHDR and CDR2 SFDVKD. This CDR3 is 19 amino acids long. The V gene end was trimmed by 8 bases and the J gene end by 0 bases; junction bases not matched to a gene: 16. The participants were between roughly 18 and 89 years old and came from roughly 24 US areas. Assignment of participants to cohorts was predicated upon participant-reported clinical history. The specimen sequenced was PBMCs or T cells enriched from blood (not recorded which). This rearrangement joins TRBV24-1 to TRBJ1-1, with TRBD1 matching 11 bases. The clonotype originates from a woman aged 25 to 45 who had recovered from COVID-19. The CDR3: CATTHGTGGRVAMNTEAFF. The DNA of the CDR3 is TGTGCCACCACCCACGGGACAGGGGGTCGCGTCGCCATGAACACTGAAGCTTTCTTT.